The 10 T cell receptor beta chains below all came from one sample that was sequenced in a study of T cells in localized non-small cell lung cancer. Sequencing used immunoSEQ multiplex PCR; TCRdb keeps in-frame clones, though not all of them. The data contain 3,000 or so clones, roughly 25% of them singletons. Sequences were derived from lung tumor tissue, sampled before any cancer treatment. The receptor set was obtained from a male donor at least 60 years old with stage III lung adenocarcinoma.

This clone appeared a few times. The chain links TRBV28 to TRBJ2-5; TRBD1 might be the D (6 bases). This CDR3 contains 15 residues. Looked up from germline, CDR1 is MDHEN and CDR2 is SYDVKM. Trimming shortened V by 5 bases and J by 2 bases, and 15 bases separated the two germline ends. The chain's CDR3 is CASSTRDTLQETQYF. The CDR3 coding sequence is TGTGCCAGCAGTACCAGGGACACCTTACAAGAGACCCAGTACTTC.

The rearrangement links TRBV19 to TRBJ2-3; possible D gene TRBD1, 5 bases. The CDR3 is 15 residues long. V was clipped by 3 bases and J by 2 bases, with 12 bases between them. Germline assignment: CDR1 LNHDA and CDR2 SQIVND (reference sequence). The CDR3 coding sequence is TGTGCCAGTAGTATCGACAGCACTTACACAGATACGCAGTATTTT. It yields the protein CASSIDSTYTDTQYF. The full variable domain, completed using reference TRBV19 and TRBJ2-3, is DGGITQSPKYLFRKEGQNVTLSCEQNLNHDAMYWYRQDPGQGLRLIYYSQIVNDFQKGDIAEGYSVSREKKESFPLTVTSAQKNPTAFYLCASSIDSTYTDTQYFGPGTRLTVL.

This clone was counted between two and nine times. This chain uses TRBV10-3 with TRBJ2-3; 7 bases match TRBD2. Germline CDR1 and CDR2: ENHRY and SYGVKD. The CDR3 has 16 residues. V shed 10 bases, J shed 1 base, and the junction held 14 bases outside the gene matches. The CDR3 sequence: CASREWLAVRTDTQYF. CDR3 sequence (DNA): TGTGCCAGCAGAGAGTGGCTAGCGGTCCGCACAGATACGCAGTATTTT.

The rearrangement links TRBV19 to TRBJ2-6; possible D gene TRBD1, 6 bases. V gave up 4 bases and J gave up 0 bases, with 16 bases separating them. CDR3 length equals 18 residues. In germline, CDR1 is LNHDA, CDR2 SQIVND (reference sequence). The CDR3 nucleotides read TGTGCCAGTAGTAGAAACAGGGCCCCAGGCTCTGGGGCCAACGTCCTGACTTTC. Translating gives CASSRNRAPGSGANVLTF.

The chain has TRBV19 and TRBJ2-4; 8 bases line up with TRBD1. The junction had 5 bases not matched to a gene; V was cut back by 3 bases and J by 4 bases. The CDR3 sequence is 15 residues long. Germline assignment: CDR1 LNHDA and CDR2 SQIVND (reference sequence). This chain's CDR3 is CASSISGQVKNIQYF. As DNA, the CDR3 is TGTGCCAGTAGTATTTCGGGACAGGTTAAAAACATTCAGTACTTC.

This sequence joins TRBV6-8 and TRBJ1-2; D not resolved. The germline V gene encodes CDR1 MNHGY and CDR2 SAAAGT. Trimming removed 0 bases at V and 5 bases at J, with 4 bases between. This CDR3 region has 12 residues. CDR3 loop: CASSYSGYGYTF. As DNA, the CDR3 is TGTGCCAGCAGTTACTCAGGTTATGGCTACACCTTC.

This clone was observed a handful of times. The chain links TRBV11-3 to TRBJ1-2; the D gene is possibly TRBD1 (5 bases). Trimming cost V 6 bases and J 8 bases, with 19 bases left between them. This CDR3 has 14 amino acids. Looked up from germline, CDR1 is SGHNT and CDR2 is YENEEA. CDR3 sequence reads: CASRDQGIPVGYTF. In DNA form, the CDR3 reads TGTGCCAGCAGGGACCAGGGAATCCCGGTGGGCTACACCTTC. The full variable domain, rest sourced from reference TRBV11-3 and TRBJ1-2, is EAGVVQSPRYKIIEKKQPVAFWCNPISGHNTLYWYLQNLGQGPELLIRYENEEAVDDSQLPKDRFSAERLKGVDSTLKIQPAELGDSAVYLCASRDQGIPVGYTFGSGTRLTVV.

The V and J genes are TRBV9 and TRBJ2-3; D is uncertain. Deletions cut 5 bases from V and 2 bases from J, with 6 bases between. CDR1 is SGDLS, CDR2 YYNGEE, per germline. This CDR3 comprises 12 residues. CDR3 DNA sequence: TGTGCCAGCAGTGGGGACACAGATACGCAGTATTTT. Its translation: CASSGDTDTQYF.

In DNA, the CDR3 is TGTGCCAGCAGTTATGGGACAGGGGCGAACACTGAAGCTTTCTTT. Translating gives CASSYGTGANTEAFF. V is TRBV6-8 and J is TRBJ1-1, with 10 bases that match TRBD1. The ends lost 3 bases at V and 1 base at J; junction bases unmatched: 2. Per germline, CDR1 MNHGY and CDR2 SAAAGT. This CDR3 comprises 15 residues.

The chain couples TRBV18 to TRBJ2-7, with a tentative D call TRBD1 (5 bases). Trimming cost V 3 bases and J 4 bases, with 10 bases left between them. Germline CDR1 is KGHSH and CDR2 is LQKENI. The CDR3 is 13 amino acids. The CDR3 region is CASSPVRDYEQYF. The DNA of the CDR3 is TGTGCCAGCTCACCCGTCAGGGATTACGAGCAGTACTTC.